The 15 T cell receptor beta chains listed next were all sequenced from one sample in a study of regulatory T cells in long-lasting Graves disease. Described time point: newly diagnosed GD, antithyroid drugs for less than 3 months. There was RNA extracted from PBMCs, and the TCR library was made from it. Researchers made TCR beta libraries by using iRepertoire HTBI primers and running Arm-PCR on CDR3 regions. TCRdb re-analysed the multiplex PCR reads in MiXCR, keeping a single row per CDR3 protein. This table has around 480,000 distinct CDR3 sequences, approximately 16% appearing once. This same sample was also part of a study on T cells in Graves' hyperthyroidism and ophthalmopathy.

The sample in question was peripheral blood mononuclear cells (PBMCs), obtained at new diagnosis, from a patient treated with antithyroid drugs. The receptors come from a woman aged 35-60 years with Graves disease.

This clonotype has a handful of counts. The J gene is TRBJ1-6, the V gene TRBV7-9; D possibly corresponds to TRBD1 (5 bases). The CDR3 is 14 residues long. V lost 5 bases and J lost 11, with 16 bases in between. CDR1 and CDR2 from the germline V gene are SEHNR and FQNEAQ (reference sequence). CDR3 loop: CASSGGGDDPPLHF. CDR3 DNA sequence: TGTGCCAGCAGCGGGGGGGGAGATGATCCACCCCTCCACTTT.

This clonotype was found many times. V gene TRBV3-1 combines with J gene TRBJ2-1; the D gene is possibly TRBD2 (7 bases). CDR3 length: 13 amino acids. The germline V gene encodes CDR1 LGHDT and CDR2 YNNKEL (reference sequence). The V and J ends lost 3 bases and 9 bases respectively, with 12 bases between them. CDR3 nucleotides: TGTGCCAGCAGCCAGGCGGGGGCGGCTGAGCAGTTCTTC. Translation: CASSQAGAAEQFF.

This clonotype was picked up many times. The rearrangement uses TRBV27 and TRBJ1-1; 8 nucleotides align to TRBD1. The CDR3 spans 14 residues. Germline V gene lookup returns CDR1 MNHEY and CDR2 SMNVEV (reference sequence). V dropped 4 bases and J dropped 3; count of bases not matched to a gene: 4. The CDR3 is CASSSRTGYTEAFF. CDR3 nucleotide sequence: TGTGCCAGCAGTTCAAGGACAGGGTACACTGAAGCTTTCTTT.

In its sample, this clonotype was seen a few times. V and J are TRBV7-9 and TRBJ2-2; TRBD2 matches 7 bases. J gave up 2 bases and V 2 bases, and 8 bases lay outside the gene matches. Germline V gives CDR1 SEHNR, CDR2 FQNEAQ (reference sequence). The CDR3 totals 17 residues. This CDR3 is CASSLYRRGGNTGELFF. CDR3 nucleotide sequence: TGTGCCAGCAGCTTATATCGACGCGGGGGAAACACCGGGGAGCTGTTTTTT.

The V gene is TRBV3-1, the J gene TRBJ1-5, with 7 bases identical to TRBD1. The CDR3 has 15 amino acids. V lost 4 bases to trimming and J lost 8 bases; unmatched junction nucleotides: 11. Per the germline V gene, CDR1 is LGHDT and CDR2 is YNNKEL (reference sequence). The CDR3 DNA sequence: TGTGCCAGCAGCCCCAGGACAGGAACCTCAGAGCCCCAGCATTTT. Amino acid sequence: CASSPRTGTSEPQHF.

The CDR3 reads CASSEGDAQPQHF. In DNA, the CDR3 is TGTGCCAGCAGTGAGGGGGACGCTCAGCCCCAGCATTTT. The genes are TRBV25-1 and TRBJ1-5; D may be TRBD1 (5 bases). Germline lookup yields CDR1 MGHDK and CDR2 SYGVNS. The CDR3 extends over 13 amino acids. V gave up 3 bases and J gave up 6 bases, with 9 bases separating them.

Regarding this clonotype: A much larger clone lies a single base off, so this may be a read error. The chain carries TRBV2 and TRBJ2-7, with D possibly being TRBD1 (5 bases). CDR3 length equals 15 residues. V was clipped by 4 bases and J by 7 bases, with 20 bases between them. Germline loops: CDR1 SNHLY, CDR2 FYNNEI. CDR3 protein: CASSGGRSSYNEQYF. The CDR3 DNA reads TGTGCCAGCAGTGGGGGCAGATCCTCCTACAATGAGCAGTACTTC.

The chain has TRBV20-1 and TRBJ2-5; tentative D call: TRBD2 (6 bases). The CDR3 covers 13 residues. Trimming cost V 5 bases and J 7 bases, with 17 bases left between them. Per germline, CDR1 DFQATT and CDR2 SNEGSKA (reference sequence). CDR3 amino acids: CSAHRDLEGTQYF. CDR3 DNA: TGCAGTGCTCACCGGGACTTAGAAGGGACCCAGTACTTC.

This clonotype was counted a few times. The chain combines TRBV10-3 with TRBJ1-1; D unclear. Germline V gene sequence: CDR1 ENHRY, CDR2 SYGVKD. Trimming took 3 bases from V and 1 from J, leaving 12 bases between them. The CDR3 extends over 15 amino acids. This CDR3 reads CAISDGHSANTEAFF. CDR3 sequence (DNA): TGTGCCATCAGTGATGGTCATTCAGCGAACACTGAAGCTTTCTTT.

This clonotype has a count of ten or more. The rearrangement joins TRBV3-1 to TRBJ2-1; D unresolved. Germline CDR1 reads LGHDT; CDR2 reads YNNKEL (reference sequence). The CDR3 has 13 residues. The germline V and J ends were trimmed by 1 base and 7 bases, with 8 bases remaining between them. The CDR3 DNA follows: TGTGCCAGCAGCCAAGCCACTTTTAATGAGCAGTTCTTC. Translation: CASSQATFNEQFF.

This clonotype was recorded once. Germline and junction disagree at one end, which may indicate a read error. The V call is TRBV20-1, the J call TRBJ1-5; TRBD1 aligns across 8 bases. The CDR3 is 12 amino acids. Looked up from germline, CDR1 is DFQATT and CDR2 is SNEGSKA (reference sequence). CDR3 DNA: TGCGGTGCTGGACAGGGAAATCAGCCCCAGCATTTT. Translation gives CGAGQGNQPQHF.

This clonotype was seen at least ten times. The chain is built from TRBV5-1 and TRBJ1-6, with 7 bases that match TRBD1. The CDR3 is 15 residues long. The junction had 9 bases not matched to a gene; V was cut back by 4 bases and J by 8 bases. Germline assignment: CDR1 SGHRS and CDR2 YFSETQ. Here the CDR3 reads CASSERGRIDSPLHF. DNA of the CDR3: TGCGCCAGCAGCGAAAGGGGGCGGATTGATTCACCCCTCCACTTT.

The table lists this clonotype with a few counts. The gene calls are TRBV20-1 and TRBJ2-3; D remains ambiguous. Gene TRBJ2-7 matches the end of the DNA better, so the J call may be wrong. The CDR3 totals 12 residues. Germline V gene lookup returns CDR1 DFQATT and CDR2 SNEGSKA (reference sequence). The CDR3 is CSAIEPPYEQYF. The CDR3 DNA is TGCAGTGCTATTGAGCCACCCTACGAGCAGTACTTC.

This clonotype was detected ten times or more. CDR3 sequence: CSARGPVGAFF. CDR3 DNA sequence: TGCAGTGCTAGGGGTCCCGTTGGAGCTTTCTTT. V usage is TRBV20-1 and J usage is TRBJ1-1; D not resolved. V was trimmed by 3 bases and J by 10 bases, leaving 12 bases between them. The CDR3 loop spans 11 amino acids. Germline CDR1 reads DFQATT; CDR2 reads SNEGSKA (reference sequence).

This chain connects TRBV5-1 to TRBJ2-2, with D perhaps TRBD1 (6 bases). The V gene's germline CDR1 is SGHRS and CDR2 YFSETQ. The length of the CDR3 is 15 residues. With 0 bases removed from V and 7 bases from J, the gap between germline ends came to 13 bases. CDR3 residues: CASSLAAGAGGELFF. In DNA, the CDR3 is TGCGCCAGCAGCTTGGCGGCAGGGGCCGGCGGGGAGCTGTTTTTT.